Here is one T cell receptor (beta chain) with its context. The data were taken from a study of T cells in Graves' hyperthyroidism and ophthalmopathy. Trimming removed 5 bases at V and 5 bases at J, with 18 bases between. The CDR3 spans 15 residues. CDR1 and CDR2 from the germline V gene are LNHDA and SQIVND (reference sequence). TCR beta CDR3 sequences were amplified from RNA transcripts. RT-PCR in the first round (using the HTBI primer set) targeted the TCR CDR3. MiXCR, run by TCRdb on the multiplex PCR reads, gives a single entry per CDR3 protein. The data contain around 50,000 distinct CDR3 sequences, around half of them singletons.

The V and J genes are TRBV19 and TRBJ1-2; maybe TRBD1 (5 bases). Sequencing was carried out using blood. The TCR was taken from a woman aged 50 to 65 with Graves' ophthalmopathy. This chain's CDR3 is CASSSGPEGSYGYTF. CDR3 nucleotides: TGTGCCAGTAGTTCGGGACCGGAAGGAAGTTATGGCTACACCTTC.